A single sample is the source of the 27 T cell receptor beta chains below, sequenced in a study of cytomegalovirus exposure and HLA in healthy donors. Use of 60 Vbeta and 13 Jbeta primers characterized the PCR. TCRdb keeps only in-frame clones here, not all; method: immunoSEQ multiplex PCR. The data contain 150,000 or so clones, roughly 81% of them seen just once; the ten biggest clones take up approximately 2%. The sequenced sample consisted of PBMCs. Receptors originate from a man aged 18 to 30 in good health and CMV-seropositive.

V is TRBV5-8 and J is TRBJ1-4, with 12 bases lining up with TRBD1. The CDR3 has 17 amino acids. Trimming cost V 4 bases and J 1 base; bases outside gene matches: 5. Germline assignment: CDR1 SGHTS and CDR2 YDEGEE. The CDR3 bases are TGTGCCAGCAGCCCGGGGACAGGGGGCCGAACTAATGAAAAACTGTTTTTT. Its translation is CASSPGTGGRTNEKLFF.

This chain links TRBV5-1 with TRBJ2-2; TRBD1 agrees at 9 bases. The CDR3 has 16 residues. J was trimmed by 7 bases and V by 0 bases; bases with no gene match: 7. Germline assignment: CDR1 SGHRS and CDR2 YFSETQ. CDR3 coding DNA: TGCGCCAGCAGCTTGGAGGGACAGGGTGGTGTCGGGGAGCTGTTTTTT. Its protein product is CASSLEGQGGVGELFF.

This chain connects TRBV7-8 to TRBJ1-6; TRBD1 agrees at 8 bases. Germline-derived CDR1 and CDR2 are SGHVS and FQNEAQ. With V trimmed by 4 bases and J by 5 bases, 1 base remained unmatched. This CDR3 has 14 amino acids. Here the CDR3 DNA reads TGTGCCAGCAGCTCAGGGGGCAATAATTCACCCCTCCACTTT. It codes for CASSSGGNNSPLHF.

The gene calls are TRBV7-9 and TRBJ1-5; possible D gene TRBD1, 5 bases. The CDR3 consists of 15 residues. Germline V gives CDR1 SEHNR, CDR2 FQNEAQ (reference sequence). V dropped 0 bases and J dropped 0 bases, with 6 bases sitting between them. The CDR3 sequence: CASSLAGGSNQPQHF. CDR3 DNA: TGTGCCAGCAGCTTAGCGGGGGGTAGCAATCAGCCCCAGCATTTT. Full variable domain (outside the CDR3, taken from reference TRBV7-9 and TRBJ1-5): DTGVSQNPRHKITKRGQNVTFRCDPISEHNRLYWYRQTLGQGPEFLTYFQNEAQLEKSRLLSDRFSAERPKGSFSTLEIQRTEQGDSAMYLCASSLAGGSNQPQHFGDGTRLSIL.

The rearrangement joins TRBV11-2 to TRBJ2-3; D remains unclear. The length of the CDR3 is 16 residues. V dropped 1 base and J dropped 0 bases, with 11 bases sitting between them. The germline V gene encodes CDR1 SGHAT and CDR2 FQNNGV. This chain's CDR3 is CASSLGNWASTDTQYF. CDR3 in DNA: TGTGCCAGCAGCTTAGGTAACTGGGCTAGCACAGATACGCAGTATTTT.

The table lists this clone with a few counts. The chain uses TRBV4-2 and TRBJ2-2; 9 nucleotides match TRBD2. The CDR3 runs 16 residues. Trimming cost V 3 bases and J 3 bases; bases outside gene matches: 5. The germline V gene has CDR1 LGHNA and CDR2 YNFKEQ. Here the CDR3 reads CASSHRGGADTGELFF. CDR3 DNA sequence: TGTGCCAGCAGCCATCGCGGGGGGGCGGACACCGGGGAGCTGTTTTTT.

DNA for the CDR3: TGTGCCACCAGCAGAGAAGACAGGGATTATCAGCCCCAGCATTTT. It specifies CATSREDRDYQPQHF. The chain carries TRBV15 and TRBJ1-5; 7 bases are shared with TRBD1. From germline, CDR1 is LNHNV and CDR2 YYDKDF (reference sequence). The CDR3 covers 15 residues. V shed 0 bases, J shed 5 bases, and the junction held 4 bases outside the gene matches.

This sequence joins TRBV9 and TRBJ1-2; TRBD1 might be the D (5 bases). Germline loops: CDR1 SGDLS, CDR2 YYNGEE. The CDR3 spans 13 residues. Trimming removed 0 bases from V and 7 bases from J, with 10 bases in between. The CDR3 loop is CASSVEGAPGYTF. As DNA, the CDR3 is TGTGCCAGCAGCGTAGAAGGGGCGCCTGGCTACACCTTC.

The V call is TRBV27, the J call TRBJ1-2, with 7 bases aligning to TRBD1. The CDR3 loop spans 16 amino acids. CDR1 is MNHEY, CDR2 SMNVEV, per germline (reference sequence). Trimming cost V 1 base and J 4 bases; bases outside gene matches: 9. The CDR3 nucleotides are TGTGCCAGCAGTTTATTTGGCCAGGACAGGTTCTATGGCTACACCTTC. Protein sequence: CASSLFGQDRFYGYTF.

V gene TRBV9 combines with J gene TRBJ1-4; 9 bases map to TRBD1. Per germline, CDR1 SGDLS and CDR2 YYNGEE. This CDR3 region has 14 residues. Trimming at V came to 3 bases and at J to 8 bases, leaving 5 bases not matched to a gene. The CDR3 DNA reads TGTGCCAGCAGCGCCGGGACAGGGAACGAAAAACTGTTTTTT. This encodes CASSAGTGNEKLFF.

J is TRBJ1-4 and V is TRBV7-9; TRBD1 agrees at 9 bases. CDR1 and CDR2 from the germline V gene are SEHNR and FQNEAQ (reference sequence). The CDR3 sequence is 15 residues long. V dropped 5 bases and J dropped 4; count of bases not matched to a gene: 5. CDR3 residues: CASSEAGQGNEKLFF. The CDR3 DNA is TGTGCCAGCAGCGAGGCGGGACAGGGTAATGAAAAACTGTTTTTT.

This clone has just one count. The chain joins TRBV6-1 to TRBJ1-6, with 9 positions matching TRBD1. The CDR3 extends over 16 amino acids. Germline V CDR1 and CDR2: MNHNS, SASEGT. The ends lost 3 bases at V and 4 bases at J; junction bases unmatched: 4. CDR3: CASSDTGQGYNSPLHF. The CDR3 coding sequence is TGTGCCAGCAGTGATACGGGACAGGGATATAATTCACCCCTCCACTTT.

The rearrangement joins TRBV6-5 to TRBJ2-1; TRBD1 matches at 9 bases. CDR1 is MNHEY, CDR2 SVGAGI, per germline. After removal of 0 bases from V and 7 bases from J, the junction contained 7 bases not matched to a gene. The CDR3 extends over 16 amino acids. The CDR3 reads CASSYSMDRGGNEQFF. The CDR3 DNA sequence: TGTGCCAGCAGTTACTCTATGGACAGGGGAGGGAATGAGCAGTTCTTC.

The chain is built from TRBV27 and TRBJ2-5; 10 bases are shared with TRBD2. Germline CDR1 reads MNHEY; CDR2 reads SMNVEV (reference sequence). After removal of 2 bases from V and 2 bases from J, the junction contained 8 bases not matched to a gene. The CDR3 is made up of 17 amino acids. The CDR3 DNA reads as TGTGCCAGCAGTTTAGGTCCTAGCGGGGGTCTACAAGAGACCCAGTACTTC. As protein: CASSLGPSGGLQETQYF.

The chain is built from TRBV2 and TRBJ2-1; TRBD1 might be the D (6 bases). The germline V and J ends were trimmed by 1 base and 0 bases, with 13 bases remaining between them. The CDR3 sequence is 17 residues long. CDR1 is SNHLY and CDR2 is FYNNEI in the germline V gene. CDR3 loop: CASSEGGQGNSYNEQFF. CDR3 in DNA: TGTGCCAGCAGTGAAGGGGGGCAGGGAAACTCCTACAATGAGCAGTTCTTC.

As DNA, the CDR3 is TGCGCCAGCAGCCTGCTGGGGGGGAGCACAGATACGCAGTATTTT. Translated, it gives CASSLLGGSTDTQYF. This rearrangement joins TRBV5-1 to TRBJ2-3; the match to TRBD2 covers 7 bases. J lost 0 bases, V lost 4 bases, and 5 bases had no gene match. The CDR3 is made up of 15 amino acids. Germline lookup yields CDR1 SGHRS and CDR2 YFSETQ.

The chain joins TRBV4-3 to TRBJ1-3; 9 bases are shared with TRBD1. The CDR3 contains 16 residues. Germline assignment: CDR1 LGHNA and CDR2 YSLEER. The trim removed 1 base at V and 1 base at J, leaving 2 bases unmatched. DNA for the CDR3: TGCGCCAGCAGCCAAGGGACAGGGGTGTCTGGAAACACCATATATTTT. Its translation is CASSQGTGVSGNTIYF.

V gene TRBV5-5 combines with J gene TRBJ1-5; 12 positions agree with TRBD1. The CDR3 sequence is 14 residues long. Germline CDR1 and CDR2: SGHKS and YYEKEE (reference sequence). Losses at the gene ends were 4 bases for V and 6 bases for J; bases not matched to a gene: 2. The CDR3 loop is CASSGTGGAQPQHF. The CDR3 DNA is TGTGCCAGCAGCGGGACAGGGGGCGCTCAGCCCCAGCATTTT.

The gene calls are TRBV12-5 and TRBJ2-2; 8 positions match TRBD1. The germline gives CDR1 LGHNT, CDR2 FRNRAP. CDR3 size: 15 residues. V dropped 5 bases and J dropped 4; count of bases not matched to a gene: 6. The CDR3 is CASGQTGAPTGELFF. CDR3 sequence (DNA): TGTGCTAGTGGTCAGACAGGGGCACCCACCGGGGAGCTGTTTTTT.

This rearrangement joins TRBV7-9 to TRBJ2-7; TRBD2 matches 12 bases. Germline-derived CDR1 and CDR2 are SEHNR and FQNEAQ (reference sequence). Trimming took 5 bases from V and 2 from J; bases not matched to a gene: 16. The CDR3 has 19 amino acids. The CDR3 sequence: CASSPASGGASFSPYEQYF. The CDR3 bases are TGTGCCAGCAGCCCTGCTAGCGGGGGGGCCAGTTTCTCCCCCTACGAGCAGTACTTC. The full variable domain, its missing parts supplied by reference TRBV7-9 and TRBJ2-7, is DTGVSQNPRHKITKRGQNVTFRCDPISEHNRLYWYRQTLGQGPEFLTYFQNEAQLEKSRLLSDRFSAERPKGSFSTLEIQRTEQGDSAMYLCASSPASGGASFSPYEQYFGPGTRLTVT.

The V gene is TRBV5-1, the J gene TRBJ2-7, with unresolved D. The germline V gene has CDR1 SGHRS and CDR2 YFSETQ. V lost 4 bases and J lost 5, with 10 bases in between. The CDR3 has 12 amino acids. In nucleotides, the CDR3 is TGCGCCAGCAGCCCCGTCAGCGACGAGCAGTACTTC. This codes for CASSPVSDEQYF.

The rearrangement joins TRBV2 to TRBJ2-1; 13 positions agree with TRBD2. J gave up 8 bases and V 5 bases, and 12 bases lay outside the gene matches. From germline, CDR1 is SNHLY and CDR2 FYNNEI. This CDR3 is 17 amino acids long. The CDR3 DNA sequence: TGTGCCAGCAGTAAGCGAGGGGGGACTAGCGGGGTCTATGAGCAGTTCTTC. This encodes CASSKRGGTSGVYEQFF.

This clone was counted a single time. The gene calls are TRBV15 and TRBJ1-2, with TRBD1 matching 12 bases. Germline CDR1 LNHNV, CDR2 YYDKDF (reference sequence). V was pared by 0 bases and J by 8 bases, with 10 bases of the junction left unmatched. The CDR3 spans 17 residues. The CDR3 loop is CATSRDLPGQGANGYTF. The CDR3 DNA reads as TGTGCCACCAGCAGAGACCTTCCGGGACAGGGGGCGAACGGCTACACCTTC.

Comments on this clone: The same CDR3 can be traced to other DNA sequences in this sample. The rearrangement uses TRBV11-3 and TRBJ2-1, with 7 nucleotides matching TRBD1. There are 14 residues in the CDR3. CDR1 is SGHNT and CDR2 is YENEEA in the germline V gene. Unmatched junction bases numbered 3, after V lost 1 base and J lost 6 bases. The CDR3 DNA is TGTGCCAGCAGCTTAGGAGACAGGGTCAATGAGCAGTTCTTC. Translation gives CASSLGDRVNEQFF.

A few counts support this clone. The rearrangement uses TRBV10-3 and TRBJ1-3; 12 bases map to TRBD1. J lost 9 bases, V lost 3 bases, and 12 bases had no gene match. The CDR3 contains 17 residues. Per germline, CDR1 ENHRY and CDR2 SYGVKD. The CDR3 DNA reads TGTGCCATCAGTGAATACGATCCCGGGACAGGGGGCGGCACCATATATTTT. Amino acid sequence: CAISEYDPGTGGGTIYF.

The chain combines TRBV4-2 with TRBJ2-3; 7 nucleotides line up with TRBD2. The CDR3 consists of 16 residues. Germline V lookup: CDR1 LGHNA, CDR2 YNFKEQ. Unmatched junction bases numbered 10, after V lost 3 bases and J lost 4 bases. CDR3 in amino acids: CASSQSGGGLADTQYF. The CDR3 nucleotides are TGTGCCAGCAGCCAGTCGGGGGGAGGGCTGGCAGATACGCAGTATTTT.

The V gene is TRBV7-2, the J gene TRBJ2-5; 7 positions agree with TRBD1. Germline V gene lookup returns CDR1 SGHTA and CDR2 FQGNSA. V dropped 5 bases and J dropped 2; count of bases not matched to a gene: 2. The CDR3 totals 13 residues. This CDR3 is CASSETGQETQYF. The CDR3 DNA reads TGTGCCAGCAGCGAGACAGGGCAAGAGACCCAGTACTTC.